This T cell receptor beta chain came from a study of cytomegalovirus exposure and HLA in healthy donors. Study findings and constraints: Rarity marked most TCR sequences, yet some public TCRs occurred in many donors.

For this clone: What it binds is not known.

The ends were cut back, 10 bases at V and 2 bases at J, with 21 bases in the middle. Germline V gives CDR1 MDHEN, CDR2 SYDVKM. This CDR3 comprises 15 residues. The table came from immunoSEQ multiplex PCR; TCRdb's copy has only in-frame clones and leaves some out. The sample has 200,000 to 250,000 clones, roughly 84% seen once. While the first cohort had 600 to 800 subjects, the donors belonged to the separate validation cohort of about 110 subjects. The source is a woman aged 25 to 39 in good health and CMV-seropositive. V gene TRBV28 combines with J gene TRBJ2-7; the D gene is possibly TRBD1 (6 bases). Input material: PBMCs. In DNA, the CDR3 is TGTGCCACTCGAGTACCCACAGGGCGAACCTACGAGCAGTACTTC. This translates into CATRVPTGRTYEQYF.